This T cell receptor (beta chain) is from a study of regulatory T cells in long-lasting Graves disease. Study findings and constraints: Persistent disease preferred TRBV28, TRBJ1-2 and TRBJ2-5; new disease, TRBV20-1 and TRBJ2-1.

Assembly of TCR beta libraries relied on iRepertoire HTBI primers together with Arm-PCR of CDR3 regions. In the study's own analysis: Across the samples, identification revealed roughly 56 TRBV and about 15 TRBJ segments. TCRdb called the multiplex PCR reads again in MiXCR, with one record for every CDR3 protein. TCRdb, not the original authors, processed these V and J calls. The data hold 400,000 to 450,000 distinct CDR3 sequences, with 20% to 30% observed a single time. This clonotype was counted many times. The antigen is not known. The germline gives CDR1 SNHLY, CDR2 FYNNEI. CDR3 length equals 11 residues. Trimming removed 6 bases at V and 5 bases at J, with 8 bases between. Time point indicated: persistent/refractory GD, antithyroid drugs over 5 years with positive TRAb. PBMC-derived RNA was used for the TCR library.

The TCR sequence derives from a female donor with Graves disease. The rearrangement links TRBV2 to TRBJ2-7; D not certain. Source: peripheral blood mononuclear cells (PBMCs), taken when the disease was refractory, from a patient treated with antithyroid drugs. CDR3 protein: CASRAHNEQYF. The CDR3 nucleotides are TGTGCCAGCAGGGCCCATAACGAGCAGTACTTC. The full variable domain, completed using reference TRBV2 and TRBJ2-7, is EPEVTQTPSHQVTQMGQEVILRCVPISNHLYFYWYRQILGQKVEFLVSFYNNEISEKSEIFDDQFSVERPDGSNFTLKIRSTKLEDSAMYFCASRAHNEQYFGPGTRLTVT.